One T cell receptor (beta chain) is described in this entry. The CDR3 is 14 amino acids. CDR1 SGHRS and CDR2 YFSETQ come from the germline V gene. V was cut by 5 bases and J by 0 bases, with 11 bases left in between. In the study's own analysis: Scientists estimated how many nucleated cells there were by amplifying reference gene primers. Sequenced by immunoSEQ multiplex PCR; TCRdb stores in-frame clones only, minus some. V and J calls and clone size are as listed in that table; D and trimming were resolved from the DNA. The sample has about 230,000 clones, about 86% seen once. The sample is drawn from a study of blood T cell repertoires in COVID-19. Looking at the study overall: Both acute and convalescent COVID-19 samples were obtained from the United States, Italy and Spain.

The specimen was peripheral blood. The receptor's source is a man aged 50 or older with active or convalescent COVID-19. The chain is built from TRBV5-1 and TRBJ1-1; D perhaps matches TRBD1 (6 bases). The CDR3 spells CASRHGQMNTEAFF. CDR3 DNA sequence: TGCGCCAGCAGACATGGACAGATGAACACTGAAGCTTTCTTT. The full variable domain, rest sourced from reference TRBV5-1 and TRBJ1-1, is KAGVTQTPRYLIKTRGQQVTLSCSPISGHRSVSWYQQTPGQGLQFLFEYFSETQRNKGNFPGRFSGRQFSNSRSEMNVSTLELGDSALYLCASRHGQMNTEAFFGQGTRLTVV.